These T cell receptor beta chains were read from a single sample in a study of T-cell reconstitution after alpha-beta-depleted transplantation in children. In TCRdb, the PCR reads were re-called with MiXCR into one record per CDR3 protein. This sample has approximately 590,000 distinct CDR3 sequences, with about 10% found just once. Source: PBMCs from the stem cell graft donor, taken from the stem cell graft. All receptors come from a human donor who donated a stem cell graft to a child with acute myeloid leukemia. Each CDR3 is given with its conserved first and last residue. The order of the fields is V gene, J gene, clone size, D gene, CDR3 DNA, CDR3 protein. D genes are given only for firm matches. Clone sizes are given selectively: once, few, many, or a class where the clone is expanded.

V: TRBV27
J: TRBJ2-3
size: NA
D: NA
DNA: TGTGCCAGCTCGGTCCAAAACACAGATACGCAGTATTTT
CDR3: CASSVQNTDTQYF

V: TRBV5-5
J: TRBJ2-3
size: few
D: NA
DNA: TGTGCCAGCAGCGCTGGGACTAGCACAGATACGCAGTATTTT
CDR3: CASSAGTSTDTQYF

V: TRBV7-9
J: TRBJ2-1
size: few
D: NA
DNA: TGTGCCAGCAGCCACCCTCAATTAGGTAGCTATGAGCAGTTCTTC
CDR3: CASSHPQLGSYEQFF

V: TRBV27
J: TRBJ2-1
size: many
D: TRBD2
DNA: TGTGCCAGCAGTTTATGGGCCCTAGCGGGAGGCTATTACAATGAGCAGTTCTTC
CDR3: CASSLWALAGGYYNEQFF

V: TRBV20-1
J: TRBJ2-4
size: NA
D: TRBD2
DNA: TGCAGTGCGCGGGGACTAGCCGGAGACATTCAGTACTTC
CDR3: CSARGLAGDIQYF

V: TRBV29-1
J: TRBJ2-7
size: NA
D: TRBD1
DNA: TGCAGCGTGCGCAAGGACAGGGATGGCCCCCCCGCCTACGAGCAGTACTTC
CDR3: CSVRKDRDGPPAYEQYF

V: TRBV6-4
J: TRBJ2-1
size: few
D: NA
DNA: TGTGCCAGCAGTGACAGGGCCTACAATGAGCAGTTCTTC
CDR3: CASSDRAYNEQFF

V: TRBV7-3
J: TRBJ1-2
size: few
D: TRBD1
DNA: TGTGCCAGCAGCACCGGGGACAGAGTTAACTATGGCTACACCTTC
CDR3: CASSTGDRVNYGYTF

V: TRBV29-1
J: TRBJ2-1
size: many
D: TRBD1
DNA: TGCAGCGTTGAAGGGAACCGGGACAGGGGCTACAATGAGCAGTTCTTC
CDR3: CSVEGNRDRGYNEQFF

V: TRBV27
J: TRBJ2-7
size: many
D: NA
DNA: TGTGGAGAGACCCTAGACTACGAGCAGTACTTC
CDR3: CGETLDYEQYF

V: TRBV5-1
J: TRBJ2-2
size: NA
D: NA
DNA: TGCGCCAGCAGCTTGGTGCCTACTACCGGGGAGCTGTTTTTT
CDR3: CASSLVPTTGELFF

V: TRBV6-2/TRBV6-3
J: TRBJ1-5
size: many
D: NA
DNA: TGTGCCAGCAGAGACAGAGGGAGGAACAATCAGCCCCAGCATTTT
CDR3: CASRDRGRNNQPQHF

V: TRBV5-4
J: TRBJ1-2
size: NA
D: TRBD1
DNA: TGTGCCAGCAGCTTGAGAGGGGACAGGCAGGGCTACACCTTC
CDR3: CASSLRGDRQGYTF

V: TRBV3-1
J: TRBJ2-7
size: NA
D: NA
DNA: TGTGCCAGCAGCCAAGGTAGGGGCGAGCAGTACTTC
CDR3: CASSQGRGEQYF

V: TRBV5-6
J: TRBJ2-3
size: many
D: TRBD2
DNA: TGTGCCAGCAGACCTAGCGGGTCTGCAGATACGCAGTATTTT
CDR3: CASRPSGSADTQYF

V: TRBV25-1
J: TRBJ2-5
size: NA
D: NA
DNA: TGTGCCAGCAGGACCGGCGGGACGAACCTTCGGGAGACCCAGTACTTC
CDR3: CASRTGGTNLRETQYF

V: TRBV24-1
J: TRBJ1-5
size: few
D: NA
DNA: TGTGCCACTGCGGGGAACGGCAATCAGCCCCAGCATTTT
CDR3: CATAGNGNQPQHF

V: TRBV4-2
J: TRBJ2-1
size: NA
D: NA
DNA: TGTGCCAGCAGCCCCAGCCAACATAGTTTACGGGACCCCGACAATGAGCAGTTCTTC
CDR3: CASSPSQHSLRDPDNEQFF

V: TRBV7-2
J: TRBJ2-7
size: few
D: NA
DNA: TGTGCCAGCAGTAAGGACCTGTTCGGGGAGCAGTACTTC
CDR3: CASSKDLFGEQYF

V: TRBV29-1
J: TRBJ2-7
size: few
D: TRBD1
DNA: TGCAGCGCTATCCGGGACAGACGATACGAGCAGTACTTC
CDR3: CSAIRDRRYEQYF

V: TRBV30
J: TRBJ2-1
size: many
D: NA
DNA: TGTGCCTGGAGCAAGGCAGGATTTTACAATGAGCAGTTCTTC
CDR3: CAWSKAGFYNEQFF

V: TRBV20-1
J: TRBJ2-1
size: NA
D: NA
DNA: TGCTGCGCTAGAGATGGAAGGGGCAGGTTCTCATTATTCTACAATGAGCAGTTCTTC
CDR3: CCARDGRGRFSLFYNEQFF

V: TRBV3-1
J: TRBJ1-6
size: few
D: NA
DNA: TGTGCCAGCAGCCAATTGGGGGCAGATTCACCCCTCCACTTT
CDR3: CASSQLGADSPLHF

V: TRBV10-3
J: TRBJ2-1
size: many
D: TRBD2
DNA: TGTGCCACCCTAAGCGGGAGGGCCAAAAATGAGCAGTTCTTC
CDR3: CATLSGRAKNEQFF